The subject of this entry is one T cell receptor beta chain. Its antigen remains unknown. V lost 3 bases to trimming and J lost 4 bases, with 14 bases between them. The V gene's germline CDR1 is KGHSH and CDR2 LQKENI. The CDR3 runs 15 residues. This PCR relied on a set of 60 Vbeta primers and 13 Jbeta primers. The method was immunoSEQ multiplex PCR; TCRdb's version includes in-frame clones alone and lacks a portion of them. The data show some 160,000 clones, less than 9.5% seen once. The sample originates from a study of cytomegalovirus exposure and HLA in healthy donors. Across the whole study: Findings of an earlier analysis included around 120 million unique TCR beta sequences from some 180 million T cells. Study conclusions and caveats: Earlier findings revealed that most TCR beta V segments proved productive either about 90% or about 30% of the time. Researchers left out some V segments, among them TRBV6-2 and TRBV6-3, as indistinguishable. Follow-up analysis seemed to connect common viral pathogens with several of the most significant clusters identified.

The clonotype comes from a male donor in good health and CMV-seronegative. The source material was PBMCs. J is TRBJ2-3 and V is TRBV18; D might be TRBD2 (6 bases). CDR3 region: CASSPSGGVPDTQYF. DNA of the CDR3: TGTGCCAGCTCACCGTCAGGCGGGGTTCCAGATACGCAGTATTTT.